This T cell receptor beta chain was identified during a study of cytomegalovirus exposure and HLA in healthy donors. Study details: A subsequent analysis reported that the approximately 120 validation repertoires were produced on the same platform that had also been used for the roughly 700 first-cohort repertoires. Study-level findings and limits: Cytomegalovirus status was reportedly diagnosed by the classifier with high specificity and sensitivity.

The study drew the donors from its approximately 120-subject validation cohort, separate from the roughly 670-subject first cohort. Here immunoSEQ multiplex PCR was the method, and the copy in TCRdb shows in-frame clones only, minus some. The sample records just under 75,000 clones, just under 95% being singletons. V lost 1 base and J lost 2, with 16 bases in between. This CDR3 region has 17 residues. Germline loops: CDR1 LGHNA, CDR2 YNFKEQ. There are a few counts of this clone. Its target is unknown. Sequences were obtained from PBMCs. The chain joins TRBV4-2 to TRBJ2-3, with D unresolved. The receptor's source is a woman aged 18 to 35 in good health and CMV-seropositive. The CDR3 region is CASSQGPSIRPTDTQYF. CDR3 sequence (DNA): TGTGCCAGCAGCCAAGGTCCTAGTATCCGGCCCACAGATACGCAGTATTTT.